A selection of T cell receptor beta chains follows, all from one sample in a study of blood T cell repertoires in COVID-19. Some clones are missing from TCRdb's copy, which holds only in-frame ones; the method was immunoSEQ multiplex PCR. The repertoire holds tens of thousands of clones, around nine tenths seen once, with around 57% in the top ten. Source material: peripheral blood. Source of these receptors: a man in his 70s with acute or convalescent COVID-19. CDR3s include the opening cysteine and the closing phenylalanine or tryptophan. A D gene is named only where the DNA matches it firmly. Part of the rows lack a size; the others show once, few, many or a class for expanded clones.

>TRBV12-3/TRBV12-4|.|TRBJ2-7|.
CASRSGGDYEQYF
TGTGCCAGCAGAAGCGGAGGGGACTACGAGCAGTACTTC
>TRBV24-1|.|TRBJ1-5|few
CARFETDNQPQHF
TGTGCCCGATTTGAGACAGACAACCAGCCCCAGCATTTT
>TRBV19|.|TRBJ1-5|.
CASSNQGNNQPQHF
TGTGCCAGTAGTAACCAGGGTAACAATCAGCCCCAGCATTTT
>TRBV29-1|TRBD1|TRBJ1-6|.
CSVGAGTGSPLHF
TGCAGCGTTGGGGCAGGGACAGGATCACCCCTCCACTTT
>TRBV28|TRBD2|TRBJ2-3|.
CASSLLGRGGGGTDTQYF
TGTGCCAGCAGTTTATTAGGGCGGGGTGGCGGGGGGACAGATACGCAGTATTTT
>TRBV3-1/TRBV3-2|.|TRBJ1-2|.
CASSQDRGWGYTF
TGTGCCAGCAGCCAAGACAGGGGTTGGGGCTACACCTTC
>TRBV28|.|TRBJ1-2|.
CASSSGHDGYTF
TGTGCCAGCAGTTCAGGACACGATGGCTACACCTTC
>TRBV7-8|.|TRBJ1-1|.
CASSARLNTEAFF
TGTGCCAGCAGCGCCCGGTTGAACACTGAAGCTTTCTTT
>TRBV6-1|TRBD1|TRBJ1-2|.
CASSWTGDGYTF
TGTGCCAGCAGTTGGACAGGGGATGGCTACACCTTC
>TRBV7-3|TRBD1|TRBJ2-5|.
CASSRQSQGETQYF
TGTGCCAGCAGCCGACAATCACAGGGGGAGACCCAGTACTTC
>TRBV7-9|TRBD2|TRBJ2-1|.
CASTTGGRPSYNEQFF
TGTGCCAGCACCACGGGGGGGAGGCCCTCCTACAATGAGCAGTTCTTC
>TRBV30|TRBD1|TRBJ2-2|.
CAWRDHGQGLTGELFF
TGTGCCTGGAGAGACCACGGACAGGGTCTCACCGGGGAGCTGTTTTTT
>TRBV5-1|.|TRBJ1-6|.
CASSSGGSRDDSPLHF
TGCGCCAGCAGCTCTGGGGGGAGCCGAGACGATTCACCCCTCCACTTT
>TRBV7-2|.|TRBJ1-2|.
CASSLDSRTYRGYTF
TGTGCCAGCAGCTTAGACAGTAGGACATATAGAGGCTACACCTTC
>TRBV19|.|TRBJ1-3|.
CASSIPGYSDGNTIYF
TGTGCCAGTAGTATACCAGGATACTCTGATGGAAACACCATATATTTT
>TRBV9|TRBD1|TRBJ2-2|.
CASSPPRTGYTGELFF
TGTGCCAGCAGCCCCCCGAGGACAGGCTACACCGGGGAGCTGTTTTTT
>TRBV6-5|TRBD1|TRBJ1-1|.
CASSRLGQGAFF
TGTGCCAGCAGTCGCCTTGGACAGGGGGCTTTCTTT
>TRBV11-2|.|TRBJ2-7|.
CASSPLIAVPYEQYF
TGTGCCAGCAGCCCGTTAATAGCGGTTCCCTACGAGCAGTACTTC
>TRBV5-1|.|TRBJ2-7|.
CASSLGTPELDEQYF
TGCGCCAGCAGCCTCGGGACACCGGAGTTAGACGAGCAGTACTTC
>TRBV5-4|TRBD1|TRBJ2-3|.
CASSILRGSTDTQYF
TGTGCCAGCAGCATCCTCAGGGGGAGCACAGATACGCAGTATTTT
>TRBV4-2|.|TRBJ1-5|.
CASSPSDSTSDQPQHF
TGTGCCAGCAGCCCGTCGGACAGTACGTCAGATCAGCCCCAGCATTTT
>TRBV24-1|TRBD1|TRBJ1-4|.
CATSDPGTGDEKLFF
TGTGCCACCAGTGATCCCGGGACAGGGGACGAAAAACTGTTTTTT
>TRBV3-1/TRBV3-2|TRBD2|TRBJ2-1|.
CASSQRGGLANYNEQFF
TGTGCCAGCAGCCAAAGAGGGGGACTAGCGAATTACAATGAGCAGTTCTTC
>TRBV20-1|.|TRBJ1-1|.
CSARQNTEAFF
TGCAGTGCTAGACAGAACACTGAAGCTTTCTTT
>TRBV29-1|TRBD1|TRBJ1-5|once
CSVAEGASGNQPQHF
TGCAGCGTTGCGGAGGGGGCGAGTGGCAATCAGCCCCAGCATTTT
>TRBV7-2|.|TRBJ1-2|few
CASSLETGYYGYTF
TGTGCCAGCAGCTTAGAGACAGGTTACTATGGCTACACCTTC
>TRBV3-1/TRBV3-2|.|TRBJ2-1|.
CASSQDWAAGQFF
TGTGCCAGCAGCCAAGATTGGGCGGCGGGGCAGTTCTTC
>TRBV28|.|TRBJ1-2|.
CASSRLLVGGYTF
TGTGCCAGCAGTCGCCTCCTAGTTGGTGGCTACACCTTC
>TRBV5-8|TRBD1|TRBJ1-5|.
CASSRTGGGGQPQHF
TGTGCCAGCAGCCGGACAGGGGGAGGTGGTCAGCCCCAGCATTTT
>TRBV3-1/TRBV3-2|.|TRBJ2-1|.
CASSQEGGDEQFF
TGTGCCAGCAGCCAAGAAGGGGGGGATGAGCAGTTCTTC
>TRBV28|TRBD1|TRBJ1-1|.
CASRSTGAGEAFF
TGTGCCAGCAGGTCCACAGGGGCGGGTGAAGCTTTCTTT
>TRBV9|.|TRBJ2-3|.
CASSVGGSTDTQYF
TGTGCCAGCAGCGTTGGAGGGAGCACAGATACGCAGTATTTT
>TRBV7-2|TRBD1|TRBJ2-5|.
CASSLRGQGLGETQYF
TGTGCCAGCAGCCTTAGGGGACAGGGACTTGGAGAGACCCAGTACTTC
>TRBV29-1|.|TRBJ1-2|.
CSVETGFTRGWEGYTF
TGCAGCGTTGAAACGGGATTCACGCGGGGTTGGGAGGGCTACACCTTC
>TRBV6-5|.|TRBJ2-2|.
CASSRVRDTGELFF
TGTGCCAGCAGCAGGGTGCGAGACACCGGGGAGCTGTTTTTT
>TRBV4-2|TRBD1|TRBJ1-6|.
CASSQASGQAVSPLHF
TGTGCCAGCAGCCAGGCCTCGGGACAGGCAGTCTCACCCCTCCACTTT
>TRBV6-2/TRBV6-3|TRBD1|TRBJ2-5|.
CASSPTWTGAQYF
TGTGCCAGCAGTCCGACCTGGACAGGGGCCCAGTACTTC
>TRBV10-3|.|TRBJ1-4|.
CAISRGNGKLFF
TGTGCCATTTCTCGGGGGAATGGAAAACTGTTTTTT